A single sample gave rise to the 17 T cell receptor beta chains below, sequenced in a study of shared clonotypes between healthy human individuals. Naive CD8 populations comprised CD45RO-negative cells positively selected for CCR7, excluding terminally differentiated effector memory CD45RA+ cells. Sequencing was performed with immunoSEQ multiplex PCR; in TCRdb, only in-frame clones are kept and a portion is missing. The sample has hundreds of thousands of clones; 95% to 97% are singletons. Sequenced sample: naive CD8+ T cells sorted from blood. Receptors were obtained from a woman aged 30 to 39 in good health.

This sequence joins TRBV28 and TRBJ1-1; D is ambiguous. Germline values: CDR1 MDHEN, CDR2 SYDVKM. Between the trimmed V and J ends, which lost 5 bases and 1 base, there was a span of 14 bases. CDR3 length: 15 residues. The CDR3 reads CASSGQNEGNTEAFF. The CDR3, as DNA: TGTGCCAGCAGTGGCCAAAACGAAGGGAACACTGAAGCTTTCTTT.

V usage is TRBV28 and J usage is TRBJ1-6; D is unresolved. V was shortened by 2 bases and J by 9 bases, with 2 bases between the two germline ends. The CDR3 runs to 11 residues. Germline V gives CDR1 MDHEN, CDR2 SYDVKM. The CDR3 here is CASSLGSPLHF. For the CDR3, the DNA is TGTGCCAGCAGTTTAGGTTCACCCCTCCACTTT.

This clone was detected once. The chain combines TRBV28 with TRBJ2-5; maybe TRBD1 (7 bases). The length of the CDR3 is 15 residues. Germline V gives CDR1 MDHEN, CDR2 SYDVKM. The V end lost 2 bases, the J end lost 5 bases, and 15 bases lay between the germline ends. CDR3 sequence: CASSLQTTGRETQYF. CDR3 bases: TGTGCCAGCAGTTTACAGACGACAGGGAGGGAGACCCAGTACTTC.

The chain joins TRBV5-4 to TRBJ2-1, with D hard to call. Trimming shortened V by 2 bases and J by 10 bases, and 7 bases separated the two germline ends. Germline V gene sequence: CDR1 SGHNT, CDR2 YYREEE (reference sequence). The CDR3 spans 11 residues. In nucleotides, the CDR3 is TGTGCCAGCAGCTTCGCAGGCGAGCAGTTCTTC. Protein sequence: CASSFAGEQFF.

The chain combines TRBV5-6 with TRBJ1-4; no reliable D call. This CDR3 has 15 residues. Trimming took off 0 bases at V and 4 bases at J, with 10 bases between the two ends. Germline loops: CDR1 SGHDT, CDR2 YYEEEE. The CDR3 DNA is TGTGCCAGCAGCTTGGGCGGCAGCTTTAATGAAAAACTGTTTTTT. Translated: CASSLGGSFNEKLFF.

The chain combines TRBV19 with TRBJ2-1; tentative D call: TRBD2 (5 bases). Germline CDR1 LNHDA, CDR2 SQIVND (reference sequence). This CDR3 spans 16 amino acids. V lost 3 bases, J lost 8 bases, and 20 bases lay in between. Written as DNA, the CDR3 is TGTGCCAGTAGTATCGAAGGCGGCCGGGGAGCCGATGAGCAGTTCTTC. Protein product: CASSIEGGRGADEQFF.

The V gene is TRBV1, the J gene TRBJ2-5; TRBD2 was called by the table and not checked on the DNA. TRBV1 is designated a pseudogene. This CDR3 is built from 15 residues. The CDR3 protein is CTSSQWGESFETQYF. Written as DNA, the CDR3 is TGCACCAGCAGCCAGTGGGGGGAGTCCTTCGAGACCCAGTACTTC.

J is TRBJ1-2 and V is TRBV10-2; D unresolved. Germline V gene lookup returns CDR1 WSHSY and CDR2 SAAADI. V gave up 3 bases and J gave up 7 bases, with 12 bases separating them. The CDR3 has 13 amino acids. DNA of the CDR3: TGCGCCAGCAGTGATTTAGGGTTTGGTGGCTACACCTTC. Encoded protein: CASSDLGFGGYTF.

This chain connects TRBV2 to TRBJ1-2; D not resolved. This CDR3 has 14 residues. Germline lookup yields CDR1 SNHLY and CDR2 FYNNEI. V was cut by 0 bases and J by 7 bases, with 12 bases left in between. The CDR3 bases are TGTGCCAGCAGTGAAGCGCTTCTGGGAGGTGGCTACACCTTC. Its protein is CASSEALLGGGYTF.

The chain recombines TRBV7-8 with TRBJ2-7, with TRBD2 matching 11 bases. The V gene end was trimmed by 5 bases and the J gene end by 4 bases; junction bases not matched to a gene: 13. The CDR3 covers 17 residues. Germline V gene sequence: CDR1 SGHVS, CDR2 FQNEAQ. CDR3 sequence (DNA): TGTGCCAGCAGCCCAGTACTGGGACTAGCGGAAACTTACGAGCAGTACTTC. Protein product: CASSPVLGLAETYEQYF.

The chain employs TRBV29-1 and TRBJ2-2; D remains ambiguous. From germline, CDR1 is SQVTM and CDR2 ANQGSEA. This CDR3 region has 14 residues. V gave up 5 bases and J gave up 6 bases, with 16 bases separating them. DNA for the CDR3: TGCAGCGTTACCCCTACCATTTTGTCCGGGGAGCTGTTTTTT. This sequence encodes CSVTPTILSGELFF.

The CDR3 DNA sequence: TGTGCCAGCAGTGACACGGGATCCTACAATGAGCAGTTCTTC. Amino acid sequence: CASSDTGSYNEQFF. The rearrangement joins TRBV6-4 to TRBJ2-1, with D possibly matching TRBD2 (5 bases). Germline V CDR1 and CDR2: MRHNA, SNTAGT. The CDR3 is 14 amino acids. Trimming left V 2 bases short and J 1 base short, with 6 bases between.

The chain links TRBV19 to TRBJ2-3; D gene uncertain. The CDR3 spans 15 residues. Germline V gene sequence: CDR1 LNHDA, CDR2 SQIVND (reference sequence). Between the trimmed V and J ends, which lost 4 bases and 6 bases, there was a span of 17 bases. In DNA form, the CDR3 reads TGTGCCAGTAGTAATACACCGGCCGCGGTTGATACGCAGTATTTT. It yields the protein CASSNTPAAVDTQYF.

V is TRBV9 and J is TRBJ2-3, with D tentatively TRBD1 or TRBD2 (5 bases each). Germline V gene sequence: CDR1 SGDLS, CDR2 YYNGEE. This CDR3 is built from 13 residues. Trimming removed 5 bases at V and 10 bases at J, with 17 bases between. Written as DNA, the CDR3 is TGTGCCAGCAGACCAGACAGCGGTATCCCGCAGTATTTT. Its protein product is CASRPDSGIPQYF.

This clone was observed once. The J gene is TRBJ2-7, the V gene TRBV7-2, with D unclear. Deletions cut 2 bases from V and 6 bases from J, with 11 bases between. Germline CDR1 is SGHTA and CDR2 is FQGNSA. The CDR3 is 13 residues long. The CDR3 DNA reads TGTGCCAGCAGCTTACCTCCCTCTCCCGAGCAGTACTTC. Translated: CASSLPPSPEQYF.

The DNA of the CDR3 is TGCGCCAGCAGCCCAGATAGGACAGCCTTCAACTATGGCTACACCTTC. The encoded protein is CASSPDRTAFNYGYTF. The rearrangement uses TRBV5-1 and TRBJ1-2, with D perhaps matching TRBD1 (6 bases). The V end was cut by 4 bases, the J end by 2 bases, with 18 bases between. The germline CDR1 and CDR2 sequences are SGHRS and YFSETQ. CDR3 length: 16 residues.

The genes are TRBV4-1 and TRBJ2-7; 12 bases map to TRBD2. Germline V gene data show CDR1 as MGHRA and CDR2 as YSYEKL. The junction had 7 bases not matched to a gene; V was cut back by 5 bases and J by 2 bases. The CDR3 extends over 16 amino acids. In nucleotides, the CDR3 is TGCGCCAGCAGCTCCGGACTAGCGGGAATTACCTACGAGCAGTACTTC. Translated: CASSSGLAGITYEQYF.